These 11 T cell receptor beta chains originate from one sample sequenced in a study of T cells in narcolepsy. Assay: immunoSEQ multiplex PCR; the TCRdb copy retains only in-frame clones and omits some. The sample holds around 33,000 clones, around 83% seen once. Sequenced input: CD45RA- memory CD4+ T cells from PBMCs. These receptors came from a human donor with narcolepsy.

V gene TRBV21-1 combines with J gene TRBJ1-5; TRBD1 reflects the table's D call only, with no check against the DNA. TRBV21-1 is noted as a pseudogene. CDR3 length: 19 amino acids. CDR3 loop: CASTSRGQGGRYGNQPQHF. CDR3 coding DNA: TGTGCCAGCACCTCAAGAGGGCAGGGGGGAAGATATGGCAATCAGCCCCAGCATTTT.

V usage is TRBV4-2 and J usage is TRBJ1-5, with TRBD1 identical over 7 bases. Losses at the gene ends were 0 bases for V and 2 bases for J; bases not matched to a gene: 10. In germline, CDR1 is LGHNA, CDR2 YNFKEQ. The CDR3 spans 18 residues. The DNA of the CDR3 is TGTGCCAGCAGCCAAGAGGGAGGAGGGGGCCAAGGCAATCAGCCCCAGCATTTT. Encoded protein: CASSQEGGGGQGNQPQHF.

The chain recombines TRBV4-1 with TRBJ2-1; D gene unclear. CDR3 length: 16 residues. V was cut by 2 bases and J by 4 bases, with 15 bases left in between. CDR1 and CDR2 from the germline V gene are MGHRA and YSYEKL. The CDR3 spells CASSQIDLMFYNEQFF. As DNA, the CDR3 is TGCGCCAGCAGCCAAATAGACTTGATGTTTTACAATGAGCAGTTCTTC.

CDR3 in amino acids: CASSYKSAGDTQYF. The CDR3 nucleotides read TGTGCCAGCAGTTATAAATCCGCAGGGGATACGCAGTATTTT. This rearrangement joins TRBV5-4 to TRBJ2-3; D is perhaps TRBD1 (5 bases). The CDR3 contains 14 residues. Trimming removed 5 bases from V and 6 bases from J, with 16 bases in between. Germline V gene lookup returns CDR1 SGHNT and CDR2 YYREEE (reference sequence).

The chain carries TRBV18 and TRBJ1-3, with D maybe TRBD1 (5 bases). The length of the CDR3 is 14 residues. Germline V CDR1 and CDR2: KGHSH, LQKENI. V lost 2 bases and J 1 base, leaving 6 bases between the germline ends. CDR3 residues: CASSPGGSGNTIYF. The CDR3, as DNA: TGTGCCAGCTCACCAGGGGGGTCTGGAAACACCATATATTTT.

The CDR3 here is CSATGTGGNTIYF. In DNA form, the CDR3 reads TGCAGCGCTACTGGGACAGGAGGAAACACCATATATTTT. V gene TRBV29-1 combines with J gene TRBJ1-3; 8 bases line up with TRBD1. This CDR3 has 13 amino acids. The trim removed 7 bases at V and 4 bases at J, leaving 6 bases unmatched. From germline, CDR1 is SQVTM and CDR2 ANQGSEA.

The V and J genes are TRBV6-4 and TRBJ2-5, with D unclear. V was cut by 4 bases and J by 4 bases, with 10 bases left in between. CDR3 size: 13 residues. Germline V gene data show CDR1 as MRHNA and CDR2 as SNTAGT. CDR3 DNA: TGTGCCAGCAGTGGGAATCGTGGAGAGACCCAGTACTTC. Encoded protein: CASSGNRGETQYF.

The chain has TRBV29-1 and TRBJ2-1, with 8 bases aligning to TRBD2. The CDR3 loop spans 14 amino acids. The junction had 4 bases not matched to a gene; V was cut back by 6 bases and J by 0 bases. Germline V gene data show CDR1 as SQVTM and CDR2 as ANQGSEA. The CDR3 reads CSVARGVSYNEQFF. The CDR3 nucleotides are TGCAGCGTCGCGCGGGGGGTCTCCTACAATGAGCAGTTCTTC.

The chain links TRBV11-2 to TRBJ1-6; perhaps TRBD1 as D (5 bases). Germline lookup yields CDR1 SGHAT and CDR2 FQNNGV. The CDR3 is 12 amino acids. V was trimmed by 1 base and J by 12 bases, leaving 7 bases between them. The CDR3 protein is CASSLGQGPLHF. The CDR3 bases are TGTGCCAGCAGCTTAGGCCAGGGACCCCTCCACTTT. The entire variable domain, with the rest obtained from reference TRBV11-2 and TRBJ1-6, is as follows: EAGVAQSPRYKIIEKRQSVAFWCNPISGHATLYWYQQILGQGPKLLIQFQNNGVVDDSQLPKDRFSAERLKGVDSTLKIQPAKLEDSAVYLCASSLGQGPLHFGNGTRLTVT.

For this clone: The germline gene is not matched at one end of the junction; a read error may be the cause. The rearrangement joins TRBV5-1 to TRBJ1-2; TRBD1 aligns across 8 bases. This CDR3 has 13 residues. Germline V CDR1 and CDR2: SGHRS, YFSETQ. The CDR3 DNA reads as TGCGCCAGCAGCTTGGTCTCGGGACAGGTCATTTACTTC. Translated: CASSLVSGQVIYF.

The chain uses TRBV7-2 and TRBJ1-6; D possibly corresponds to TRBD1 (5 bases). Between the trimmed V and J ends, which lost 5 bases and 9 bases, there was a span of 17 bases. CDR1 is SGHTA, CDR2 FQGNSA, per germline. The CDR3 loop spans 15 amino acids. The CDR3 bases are TGTGCCAGCAGCCTCCGGGACCCACTGCGTTCACCCCTCCACTTT. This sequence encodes CASSLRDPLRSPLHF.